A single T cell receptor (beta chain) is shown here with its context. Its antigen is as yet unknown. The data originate from a study of siplizumab effects on memory and regulatory T cells. Findings and limits, study-wide: With siplizumab, Treg-derived clones averaged roughly 70% of mappable alloreactive CD4+ clones, versus 26.9% in controls. Memory T cells appeared less diverse than naive cells, which seemed to contribute substantially to alloresponse.

CDR3 length equals 13 residues. The V end was cut by 6 bases, the J end by 1 base, with 7 bases between. CDR1 MDHEN and CDR2 SYDVKM come from the germline V gene. The study assayed 95,000 to 100,000 TCR templates per sample. Libraries were prepared by immunoSEQ multiplex PCR; TCRdb keeps only in-frame clonotypes and omits some of them. The profile shows 90,000 to 110,000 clones, just over 90% of them singletons. The sequence derives from a human donor in good health. Sequenced input: Tregs sorted from blood. The V and J genes are TRBV28 and TRBJ2-4; unclear D gene. The CDR3 here is CASSVTAKNIQYF. The CDR3 region has the DNA TGTGCCAGCAGCGTAACTGCCAAAAACATTCAGTACTTC.